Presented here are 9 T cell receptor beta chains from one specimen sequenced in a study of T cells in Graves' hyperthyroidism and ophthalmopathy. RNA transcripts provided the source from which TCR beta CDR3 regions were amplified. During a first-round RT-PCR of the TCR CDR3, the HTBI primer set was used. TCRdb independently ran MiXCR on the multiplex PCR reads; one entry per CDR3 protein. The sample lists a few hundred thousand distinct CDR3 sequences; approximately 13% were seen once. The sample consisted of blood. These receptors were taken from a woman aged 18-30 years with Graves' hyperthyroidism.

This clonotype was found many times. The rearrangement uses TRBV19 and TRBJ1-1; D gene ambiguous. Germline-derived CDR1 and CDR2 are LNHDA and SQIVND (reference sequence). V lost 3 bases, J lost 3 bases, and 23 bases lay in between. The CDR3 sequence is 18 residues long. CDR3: CASSIFSVSAGGDTEAFF. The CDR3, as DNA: TGTGCCAGTAGTATTTTCTCCGTGTCGGCAGGCGGTGACACTGAAGCTTTCTTT.

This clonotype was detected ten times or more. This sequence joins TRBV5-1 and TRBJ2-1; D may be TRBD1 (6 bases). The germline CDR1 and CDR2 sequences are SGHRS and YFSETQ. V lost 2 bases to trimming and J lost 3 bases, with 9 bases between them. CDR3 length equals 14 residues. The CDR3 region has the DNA TGCGCCAGCAGCTTTGGACAGAACTACAATGAGCAGTTCTTC. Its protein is CASSFGQNYNEQFF.

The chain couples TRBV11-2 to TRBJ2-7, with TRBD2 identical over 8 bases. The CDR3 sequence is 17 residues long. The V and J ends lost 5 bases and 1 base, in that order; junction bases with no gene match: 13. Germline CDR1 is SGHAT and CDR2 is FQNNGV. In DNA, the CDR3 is TGTGCCAGCAGCGAAGGGGTGAGGAGCGGGAGATCCTACGAGCAGTACTTC. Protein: CASSEGVRSGRSYEQYF. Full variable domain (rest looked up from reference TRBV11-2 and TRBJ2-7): EAGVAQSPRYKIIEKRQSVAFWCNPISGHATLYWYQQILGQGPKLLIQFQNNGVVDDSQLPKDRFSAERLKGVDSTLKIQPAKLEDSAVYLCASSEGVRSGRSYEQYFGPGTRLTVT.

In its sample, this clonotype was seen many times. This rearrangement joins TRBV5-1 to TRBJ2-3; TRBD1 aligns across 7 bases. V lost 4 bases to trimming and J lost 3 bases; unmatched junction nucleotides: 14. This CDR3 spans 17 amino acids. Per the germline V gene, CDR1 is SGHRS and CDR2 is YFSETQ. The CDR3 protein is CASSPNRGGLKTDTQYF. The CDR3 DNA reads TGCGCCAGCAGCCCCAACAGGGGTGGGCTCAAGACAGATACGCAGTATTTT.

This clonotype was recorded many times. The CDR3 protein is CASSYGEGSPNYGYTF. The CDR3 region has the DNA TGTGCCAGCAGTTACGGGGAGGGGTCCCCTAACTATGGCTACACCTTC. The chain uses TRBV6-5 and TRBJ1-2; D is possibly TRBD1 (5 bases). Germline V gene sequence: CDR1 MNHEY, CDR2 SVGAGI. With 2 bases removed from V and 0 bases from J, the gap between germline ends came to 13 bases. This CDR3 is built from 16 residues.

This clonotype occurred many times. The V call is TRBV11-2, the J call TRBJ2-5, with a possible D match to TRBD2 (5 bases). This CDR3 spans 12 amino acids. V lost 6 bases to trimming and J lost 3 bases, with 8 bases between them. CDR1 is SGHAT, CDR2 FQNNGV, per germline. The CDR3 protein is CASSGLEETQYF. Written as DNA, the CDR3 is TGTGCCAGCAGTGGACTGGAAGAGACCCAGTACTTC.

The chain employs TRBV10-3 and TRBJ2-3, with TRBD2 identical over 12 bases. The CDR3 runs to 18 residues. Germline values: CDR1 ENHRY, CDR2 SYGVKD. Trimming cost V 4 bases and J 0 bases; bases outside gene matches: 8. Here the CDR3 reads CAISGGLAGKTSTDTQYF. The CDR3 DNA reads TGTGCCATCAGTGGAGGACTAGCGGGAAAGACTAGCACAGATACGCAGTATTTT.

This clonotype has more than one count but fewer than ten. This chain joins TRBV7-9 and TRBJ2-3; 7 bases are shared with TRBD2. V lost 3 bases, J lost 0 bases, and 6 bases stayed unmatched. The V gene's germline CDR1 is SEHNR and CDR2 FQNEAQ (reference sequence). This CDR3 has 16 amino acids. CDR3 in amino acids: CASSFTTSQSTDTQYF. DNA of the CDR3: TGTGCCAGCAGCTTTACGACTAGCCAAAGCACAGATACGCAGTATTTT.

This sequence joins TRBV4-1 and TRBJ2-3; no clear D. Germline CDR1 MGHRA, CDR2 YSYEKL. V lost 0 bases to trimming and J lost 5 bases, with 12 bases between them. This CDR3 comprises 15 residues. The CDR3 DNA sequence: TGCGCCAGCAGCCAAGATGGGTCACGCGTAGATACGCAGTATTTT. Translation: CASSQDGSRVDTQYF.